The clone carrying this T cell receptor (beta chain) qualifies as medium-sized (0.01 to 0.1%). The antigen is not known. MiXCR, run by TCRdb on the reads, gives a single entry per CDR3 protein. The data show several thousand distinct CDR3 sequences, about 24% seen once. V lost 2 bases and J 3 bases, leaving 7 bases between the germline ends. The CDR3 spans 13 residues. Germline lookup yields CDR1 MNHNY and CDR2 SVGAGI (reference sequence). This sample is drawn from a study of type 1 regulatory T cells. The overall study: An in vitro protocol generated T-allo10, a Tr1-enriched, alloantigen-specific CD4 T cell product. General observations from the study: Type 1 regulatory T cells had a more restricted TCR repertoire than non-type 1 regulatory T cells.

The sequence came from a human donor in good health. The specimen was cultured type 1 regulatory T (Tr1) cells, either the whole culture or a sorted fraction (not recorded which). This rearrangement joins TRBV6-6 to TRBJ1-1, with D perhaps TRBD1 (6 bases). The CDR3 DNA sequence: TGTGCCAGCAGTTACGGGGGCTACACTGAAGCTTTCTTT. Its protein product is CASSYGGYTEAFF.